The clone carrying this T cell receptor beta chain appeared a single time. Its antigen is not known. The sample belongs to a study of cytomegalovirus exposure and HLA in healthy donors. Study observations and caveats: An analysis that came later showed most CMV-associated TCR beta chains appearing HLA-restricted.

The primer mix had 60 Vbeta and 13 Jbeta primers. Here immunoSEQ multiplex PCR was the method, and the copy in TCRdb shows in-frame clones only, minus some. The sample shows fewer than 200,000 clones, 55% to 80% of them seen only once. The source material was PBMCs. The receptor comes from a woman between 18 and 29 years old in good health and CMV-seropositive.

The CDR3 DNA is TGTGCCAGCAGCGGGGGGGAGCTGGGCTATGGCTACACCTTC. Its protein product is CASSGGELGYGYTF. The rearrangement links TRBV9 to TRBJ1-2; tentatively, D is TRBD1 (5 bases). The germline V gene has CDR1 SGDLS and CDR2 YYNGEE. V lost 3 bases to trimming and J lost 4 bases, with 13 bases between them. The CDR3 totals 14 residues. The full variable domain, rest sourced from reference TRBV9 and TRBJ1-2, is DSGVTQTPKHLITATGQRVTLRCSPRSGDLSVYWYQQSLDQGLQFLIQYYNGEERAKGNILERFSAQQFPDLHSELNLSSLELGDSALYFCASSGGELGYGYTFGSGTRLTVV.